Sequencing of this T cell receptor beta chain was carried out in a study of technical replicates of blood from several donors. Method: immunoSEQ multiplex PCR; TCRdb's copy keeps in-frame clones and lacks some. The sample lists tens of thousands of clones; more than 80% were seen once. This CDR3 has 15 amino acids. In germline, CDR1 is SGHTA, CDR2 FQGNSA. Trimming took 1 base from V and 6 from J; bases not matched to a gene: 9. This rearrangement joins TRBV7-2 to TRBJ2-7, with 7 bases identical to TRBD1. This sequence was found in a human donor in good health. Some clones in this sample may be carry-over from other donors' samples. The sequenced material came from PBMCs. CDR3 sequence reads: CASSLGGGLPFEQYF. The CDR3 nucleotides read TGTGCCAGCAGCTTAGGAGGGGGCCTGCCGTTCGAGCAGTACTTC.